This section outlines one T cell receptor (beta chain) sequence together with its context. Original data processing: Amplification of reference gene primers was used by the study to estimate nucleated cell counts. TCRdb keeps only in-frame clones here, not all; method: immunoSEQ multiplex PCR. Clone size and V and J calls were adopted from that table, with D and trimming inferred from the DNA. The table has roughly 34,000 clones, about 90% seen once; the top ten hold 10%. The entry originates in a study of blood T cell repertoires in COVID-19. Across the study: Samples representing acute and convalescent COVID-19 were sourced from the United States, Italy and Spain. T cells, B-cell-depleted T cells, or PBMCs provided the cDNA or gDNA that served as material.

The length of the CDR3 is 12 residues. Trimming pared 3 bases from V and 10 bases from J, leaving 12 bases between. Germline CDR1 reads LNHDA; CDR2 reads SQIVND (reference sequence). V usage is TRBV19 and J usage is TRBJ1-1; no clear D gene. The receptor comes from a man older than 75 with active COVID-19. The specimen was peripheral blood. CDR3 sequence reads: CASSIRGLGAFF. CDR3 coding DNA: TGTGCCAGTAGTATCCGAGGCCTCGGAGCTTTCTTT.